The present entry profiles one TCR beta chain with its context. The data derive from a study of blood T cell repertoires in COVID-19. Clones were sequenced by immunoSEQ multiplex PCR, and TCRdb holds only the in-frame ones, with some missing. The table includes about 250,000 clones, about 83% detected once. The CDR3 has 13 amino acids. Between the trimmed V and J ends, which lost 1 base and 3 bases, there was a span of 6 bases. Germline values: CDR1 SGHTA, CDR2 FQGNSA. Sequences were obtained from peripheral blood. The chain is built from TRBV7-2 and TRBJ1-1; D may be TRBD1 (6 bases). This clonotype originated in a woman older than 75 with COVID-19, enrolled during active disease. The chain's CDR3 is CASSLGGHTEAFF. The DNA for the CDR3 is TGTGCCAGCAGCTTAGGGGGGCACACTGAAGCTTTCTTT.